What follows are 24 T cell receptor beta chains derived from one specimen sequenced in a study of blood T cell repertoires in COVID-19. Clones were sequenced by immunoSEQ multiplex PCR, and TCRdb holds only the in-frame ones, with some missing. Among 250,000 to 350,000 clones listed, around nine tenths were seen once. The sequencing sample was made of peripheral blood. These receptors were obtained from a woman under 40 with COVID-19, enrolled during active disease.

The rearrangement links TRBV2 to TRBJ2-3; TRBD1 matches 10 bases. The CDR3 extends over 14 amino acids. J was trimmed by 3 bases and V by 7 bases; bases with no gene match: 4. Germline values: CDR1 SNHLY, CDR2 FYNNEI. Here the CDR3 reads CASIRDRGTDTQYF. The CDR3, as DNA: TGTGCCAGCATTAGGGACAGGGGAACAGATACGCAGTATTTT. Full variable domain (rest looked up from reference TRBV2 and TRBJ2-3): EPEVTQTPSHQVTQMGQEVILRCVPISNHLYFYWYRQILGQKVEFLVSFYNNEISEKSEIFDDQFSVERPDGSNFTLKIRSTKLEDSAMYFCASIRDRGTDTQYFGPGTRLTVL.

This clone was recorded once. The chain joins TRBV30 to TRBJ1-3; TRBD1 agrees at 9 bases. The germline V gene has CDR1 GTSNPN and CDR2 SVGIG (reference sequence). The CDR3 length is 14 residues. V was clipped by 2 bases and J by 6 bases; unmatched bases: 5. The CDR3 is CAWSMGQGENTIYF. In DNA form, the CDR3 reads TGTGCCTGGAGTATGGGACAGGGAGAAAACACCATATATTTT.

This chain connects TRBV6-5 to TRBJ1-2, with D unclear. Trimming shortened V by 0 bases and J by 6 bases, and 14 bases separated the two germline ends. The CDR3 covers 15 residues. CDR1 and CDR2 (germline): MNHEY, SVGAGI. The CDR3 DNA reads as TGTGCCAGCAGTTACTCCTGGCAGGCGACTAATGGCTACACCTTC. This codes for CASSYSWQATNGYTF.

The J gene is TRBJ2-2, the V gene TRBV6-6; 8 bases are shared with TRBD2. The CDR3 consists of 15 residues. Trimming took 7 bases from V and 4 from J; bases not matched to a gene: 8. The V gene's germline CDR1 is MNHNY and CDR2 SVGAGI (reference sequence). CDR3 amino acids: CASTHGSGTTGELFF. CDR3 DNA sequence: TGTGCCAGCACCCATGGTAGCGGGACCACCGGGGAGCTGTTTTTT.

This chain connects TRBV6-5 to TRBJ2-7; 8 nucleotides match TRBD1. The CDR3 has 14 amino acids. V lost 5 bases to trimming and J lost 2 bases; unmatched junction nucleotides: 5. In germline, CDR1 is MNHEY, CDR2 SVGAGI. The CDR3 reads CASSPGGQTYEQYF. The CDR3 nucleotides read TGTGCCAGCAGTCCAGGGGGCCAAACCTACGAGCAGTACTTC.

J is TRBJ2-2 and V is TRBV10-2; 8 nucleotides match TRBD2. Trimming cost V 7 bases and J 5 bases; bases outside gene matches: 6. CDR1 is WSHSY, CDR2 SAAADI, per germline. This CDR3 region has 14 residues. CDR3 amino acids: CASTRLARTGELFF. The CDR3 DNA sequence: TGCGCCAGCACCAGACTAGCGAGGACCGGGGAGCTGTTTTTT.

V gene TRBV3-1 (or the pseudogene TRBV3-2) combines with J gene TRBJ2-7, with D unresolved. CDR1 LGHDT and CDR2 YNNKEL come from the germline V gene (reference sequence). This CDR3 spans 14 amino acids. Trimming removed 4 bases at V and 5 bases at J, with 15 bases between. The CDR3 spells CASSPPAGFDEQYF. The DNA of the CDR3 is TGTGCCAGCAGCCCCCCAGCCGGGTTTGACGAGCAGTACTTC.

This clone occurred once. The chain recombines TRBV4-2 with TRBJ2-6; TRBD1 agrees at 10 bases. The CDR3 contains 18 residues. Germline CDR1 reads LGHNA; CDR2 reads YNFKEQ. The V and J ends lost 4 bases and 0 bases, in that order; junction bases with no gene match: 6. CDR3 DNA sequence: TGTGCCAGCAGCCGAGGACAGGGGGGCCGCTCTGGGGCCAACGTCCTGACTTTC. As protein: CASSRGQGGRSGANVLTF.

V usage is TRBV7-3 and J usage is TRBJ2-7; 8 bases match TRBD1. The germline CDR1 and CDR2 sequences are SGHTA and FQGTGA. The CDR3 sequence is 12 residues long. Losses at the gene ends were 3 bases for V and 6 bases for J; bases not matched to a gene: 1. The CDR3 loop reads CASSFTGGEQYF. The CDR3 nucleotides read TGTGCCAGCAGCTTTACAGGGGGCGAGCAGTACTTC.

The chain links TRBV5-1 to TRBJ2-5; 11 bases align to TRBD1. Germline V gene data show CDR1 as SGHRS and CDR2 as YFSETQ. The CDR3 spans 16 residues. The V segment lost 0 bases and the J segment 3 bases; nucleotides outside the gene matches: 4. This CDR3 is CASSLGPGQGEETQYF. The CDR3 nucleotides read TGCGCCAGCAGCTTGGGCCCGGGACAGGGGGAAGAGACCCAGTACTTC.

The rearrangement links TRBV28 to TRBJ2-5; TRBD2 matches at 8 bases. Trimming removed 6 bases from V and 4 bases from J; junction bases left unmatched: 4. The CDR3 is 13 amino acids. Per germline, CDR1 MDHEN and CDR2 SYDVKM. The CDR3 DNA follows: TGTGCCAGCAGGCCCGGGAGGGTAGAGACCCAGTACTTC. This translates into CASRPGRVETQYF.

This rearrangement joins TRBV19 to TRBJ2-1; no firm D call. CDR1 and CDR2 (germline): LNHDA, SQIVND (reference sequence). This CDR3 is built from 13 residues. V gave up 1 base and J gave up 8 bases, with 9 bases separating them. CDR3: CASSIGLGHEQFF. Here the CDR3 DNA reads TGTGCCAGTAGTATAGGACTGGGTCATGAGCAGTTCTTC.

The chain uses TRBV18 and TRBJ1-4; TRBD1 is a possible D gene (5 bases). Germline CDR1 and CDR2: KGHSH and LQKENI. V lost 6 bases and J lost 0, with 11 bases in between. This CDR3 is built from 15 residues. CDR3 DNA sequence: TGTGCCAGCTCTCAGGACATTGCAACTAATGAAAAACTGTTTTTT. Its protein is CASSQDIATNEKLFF.

The chain employs TRBV21-1 and TRBJ2-5; TRBD1 is the table's D call and was not checked against the DNA. TRBV21-1 is a listed pseudogene. This CDR3 spans 19 amino acids. This chain's CDR3 is CASSKNPQGGGVVQETQYF. As DNA, the CDR3 is TGTGCCAGCAGCAAAAACCCGCAGGGGGGCGGGGTTGTCCAAGAGACCCAGTACTTC.

V is TRBV7-2 and J is TRBJ2-5, with a possible D match to TRBD1 (5 bases). The germline CDR1 and CDR2 sequences are SGHTA and FQGNSA. The CDR3 loop spans 14 amino acids. The V end lost 1 base, the J end lost 4 bases, and 10 bases lay between the germline ends. The CDR3 nucleotides read TGTGCCAGCAGCTTAGGGGGCAGGCCAGAGACCCAGTACTTC. Translated, it gives CASSLGGRPETQYF. Complete variable domain (other parts from reference TRBV7-2 and TRBJ2-5): GAGVSQSPSNKVTEKGKDVELRCDPISGHTALYWYRQSLGQGLEFLIYFQGNSAPDKSGLPSDRFSAERTGGSVSTLTIQRTQQEDSAVYLCASSLGGRPETQYFGPGTRLLVL.

The chain recombines TRBV4-1 with TRBJ2-1; 10 bases align to TRBD2. With 4 bases clipped from V and 6 bases from J, the junction kept 12 bases outside the gene matches. CDR1 is MGHRA, CDR2 YSYEKL, per germline. The CDR3 runs 17 residues. This CDR3 reads CASSPRAASGRSNEQFF. The DNA of the CDR3 is TGCGCCAGCAGCCCACGGGCGGCTAGCGGGAGATCCAATGAGCAGTTCTTC.

The J gene is TRBJ2-1, the V gene TRBV30; TRBD2 matches 7 bases. Germline V gene sequence: CDR1 GTSNPN, CDR2 SVGIG (reference sequence). The CDR3 runs to 12 residues. V trimming: 1 base; J trimming: 8 bases; junction bases outside the gene matches: 2. The CDR3 protein is CAWSDGGYEQFF. Written as DNA, the CDR3 is TGTGCCTGGAGTGACGGGGGGTATGAGCAGTTCTTC.

In regard to this clone: Other DNA sequences from this sample encode an identical CDR3 as well. The genes are TRBV7-9 and TRBJ1-1; no definite D call. The germline CDR1 and CDR2 sequences are SEHNR and FQNEAQ (reference sequence). The CDR3 covers 13 residues. Between the trimmed V and J ends, which lost 3 bases and 0 bases, there was a span of 5 bases. CDR3 sequence: CASSLSVNTEAFF. DNA of the CDR3: TGTGCCAGCAGCTTGTCGGTGAACACTGAAGCTTTCTTT. Based on the CDR3 plus reference TRBV7-9 and TRBJ1-1, the full variable domain is DTGVSQNPRHKITKRGQNVTFRCDPISEHNRLYWYRQTLGQGPEFLTYFQNEAQLEKSRLLSDRFSAERPKGSFSTLEIQRTEQGDSAMYLCASSLSVNTEAFFGQGTRLTVV.

V and J are TRBV27 and TRBJ1-3; TRBD1 agrees at 9 bases. Per germline, CDR1 MNHEY and CDR2 SMNVEV (reference sequence). Losses at the gene ends were 4 bases for V and 4 bases for J; bases not matched to a gene: 5. CDR3 length equals 15 residues. The CDR3 spells CASSSGQGFGNTIYF. CDR3 coding DNA: TGTGCCAGCAGTTCGGGACAGGGTTTCGGAAACACCATATATTTT.

The J gene is TRBJ2-3, the V gene TRBV5-4, with 8 bases matching TRBD2. Trimming cost V 4 bases and J 0 bases; bases outside gene matches: 7. CDR3 length: 16 amino acids. Per germline, CDR1 SGHNT and CDR2 YYREEE (reference sequence). The CDR3 is CASSPGGTASTDTQYF. The CDR3 DNA reads as TGTGCCAGCAGCCCGGGAGGGACCGCAAGCACAGATACGCAGTATTTT.

The V and J genes are TRBV27 and TRBJ2-7; 7 bases align to TRBD2. The germline gives CDR1 MNHEY, CDR2 SMNVEV (reference sequence). The CDR3 covers 15 residues. Trimming removed 8 bases from V and 5 bases from J; junction bases left unmatched: 15. In nucleotides, the CDR3 is TGTGCCAGCGGAGTAGGGACGCTAGCGGTCCACGAGCAGTACTTC. Amino acids: CASGVGTLAVHEQYF.

The chain carries TRBV5-6 and TRBJ2-1; the match to TRBD1 covers 7 bases. CDR1 and CDR2 (germline): SGHDT, YYEEEE. The ends lost 2 bases at V and 4 bases at J; junction bases unmatched: 12. The CDR3 consists of 17 residues. The CDR3 sequence: CASSFSGFGTAYNEQFF. The CDR3 region has the DNA TGTGCCAGCAGCTTTTCGGGATTCGGGACAGCTTACAATGAGCAGTTCTTC.

The chain is built from TRBV20-1 and TRBJ1-2, with 9 bases aligning to TRBD1. The junction had 6 bases not matched to a gene; V was cut back by 3 bases and J by 7 bases. Germline lookup yields CDR1 DFQATT and CDR2 SNEGSKA (reference sequence). This CDR3 spans 13 amino acids. The CDR3 sequence: CSASRNRGPGYTF. The CDR3, as DNA: TGCAGTGCTAGTAGGAACAGGGGGCCTGGCTACACCTTC.

The chain combines TRBV19 with TRBJ2-3, with 14 bases that match TRBD2. This CDR3 has 18 amino acids. V was pared by 4 bases and J by 4 bases, with 10 bases of the junction left unmatched. In germline, CDR1 is LNHDA, CDR2 SQIVND (reference sequence). The DNA for the CDR3 is TGTGCCAGTAGTACCCAACCGGGACTAGCGGGAGAGGCAGATACGCAGTATTTT. It codes for CASSTQPGLAGEADTQYF.